This T cell receptor beta chain was sequenced in a study of patients and donors after allogeneic stem cell transplantation. TCRdb itself ran the RT-PCR reads through MiXCR, one entry per CDR3 protein. Of approximately 38,000 distinct CDR3 sequences listed, roughly 30% are singletons. The V and J ends lost 11 bases and 2 bases, in that order; junction bases with no gene match: 10. Germline V gene data show CDR1 as ENHRY and CDR2 as SYGVKD. There are 14 residues in the CDR3. J is TRBJ1-2 and V is TRBV10-3; 8 nucleotides agree with TRBD1. What was sequenced was blood, either unsorted or a sorted T cell fraction (not recorded which). The sequence came from a human donor who was either an allogeneic HSCT recipient or a stem cell or donor lymphocyte infusion donor (not recorded which). It is not recorded whose cells these are; they may come from a transplant donor. CDR3 DNA: TGTGCCTCAACGGACAGGGAAAAAAACTATGGCTACACCTTC. It yields the protein CASTDREKNYGYTF.